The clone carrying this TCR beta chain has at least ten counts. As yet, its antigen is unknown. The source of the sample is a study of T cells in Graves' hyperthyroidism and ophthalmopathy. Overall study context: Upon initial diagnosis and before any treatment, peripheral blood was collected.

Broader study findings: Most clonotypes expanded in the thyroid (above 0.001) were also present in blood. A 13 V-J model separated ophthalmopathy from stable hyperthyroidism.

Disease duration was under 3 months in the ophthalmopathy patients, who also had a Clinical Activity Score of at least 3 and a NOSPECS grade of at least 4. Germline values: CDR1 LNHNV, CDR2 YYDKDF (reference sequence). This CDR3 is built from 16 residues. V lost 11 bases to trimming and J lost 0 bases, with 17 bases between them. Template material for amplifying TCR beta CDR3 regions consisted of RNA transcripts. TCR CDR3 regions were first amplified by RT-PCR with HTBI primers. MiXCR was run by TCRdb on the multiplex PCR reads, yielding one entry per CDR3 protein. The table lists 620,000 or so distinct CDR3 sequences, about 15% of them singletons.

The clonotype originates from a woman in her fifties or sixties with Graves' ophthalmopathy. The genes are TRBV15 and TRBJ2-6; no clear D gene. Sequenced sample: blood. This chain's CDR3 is CAPNTRLSSGANVLTF. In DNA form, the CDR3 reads TGTGCCCCCAATACACGGCTGTCCTCTGGGGCCAACGTCCTGACTTTC. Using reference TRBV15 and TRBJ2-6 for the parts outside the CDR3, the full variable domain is DAMVIQNPRYQVTQFGKPVTLSCSQTLNHNVMYWYQQKSSQAPKLLFHYYDKDFNNEADTPDNFQSRRPNTSFCFLDIRSPGLGDTAMYLCAPNTRLSSGANVLTFGAGSRLTVL.